This entry features one T cell receptor (beta chain) sequence. The germline gives CDR1 SGHAT, CDR2 FQNNGV. Deletions cut 1 base from V and 4 bases from J, with 5 bases between. The CDR3 has 13 amino acids. Data came from immunoSEQ multiplex PCR; TCRdb stores just in-frame clones and leaves some out. The sample includes 88,000 or so clones, about 88% of them seen just once. This specimen comes from a study of blood T cell repertoires in COVID-19. The rearrangement joins TRBV11-2 to TRBJ1-3; unclear D gene. The origin of this receptor is a man aged 60 to 75 with acute or convalescent COVID-19. Sequencing was carried out using peripheral blood. In DNA form, the CDR3 reads TGTGCCAGCAGCTTAGGAGGGGGAAACACCATATATTTT. This codes for CASSLGGGNTIYF.